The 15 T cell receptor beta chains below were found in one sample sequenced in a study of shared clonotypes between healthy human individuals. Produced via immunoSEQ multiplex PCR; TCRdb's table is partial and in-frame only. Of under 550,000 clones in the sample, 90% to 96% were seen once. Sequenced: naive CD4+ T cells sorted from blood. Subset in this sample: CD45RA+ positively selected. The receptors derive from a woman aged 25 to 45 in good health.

The CDR3 nucleotides are TGTGCCAGCAGCCCCCGGCAGGGGACAGGTGGTAGGAAACTGTTTTTT. This codes for CASSPRQGTGGRKLFF. The rearrangement uses TRBV7-8 and TRBJ1-4; TRBD1 aligns across 8 bases. Trimming cost V 5 bases and J 11 bases; bases outside gene matches: 16. Germline loops: CDR1 SGHVS, CDR2 FQNEAQ. This CDR3 contains 16 residues.

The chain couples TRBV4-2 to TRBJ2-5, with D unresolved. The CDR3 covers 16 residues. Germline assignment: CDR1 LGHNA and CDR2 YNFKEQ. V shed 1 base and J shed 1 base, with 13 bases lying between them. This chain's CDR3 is CASSQVSLGSQETQYF. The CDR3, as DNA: TGTGCCAGCAGCCAAGTCAGTCTGGGCAGCCAAGAGACCCAGTACTTC.

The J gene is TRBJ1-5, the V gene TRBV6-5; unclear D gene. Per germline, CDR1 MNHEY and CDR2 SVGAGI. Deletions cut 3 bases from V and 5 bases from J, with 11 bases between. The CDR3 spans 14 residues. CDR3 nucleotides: TGTGCCAGCAGTTATTCAGCCTACGATCAGCCCCAGCATTTT. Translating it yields CASSYSAYDQPQHF.

CDR3 protein: CASSEEASLEQYF. CDR3 coding DNA: TGTGCCAGCAGTGAAGAGGCGTCCCTCGAGCAGTACTTC. J is TRBJ2-7 and V is TRBV2, with D uncertain. V lost 1 base to trimming and J lost 6 bases, with 10 bases between them. The CDR3 consists of 13 residues. CDR1 SNHLY and CDR2 FYNNEI come from the germline V gene.

In nucleotides, the CDR3 is TGTGCCAGCAGCTTGGAGTCAGCCCCTAATGAAAAACTGTTTTTT. Its protein product is CASSLESAPNEKLFF. The chain couples TRBV5-6 to TRBJ1-4; D gene uncertain. Germline V gene data show CDR1 as SGHDT and CDR2 as YYEEEE. The CDR3 extends over 15 amino acids. V lost 0 bases, J lost 3 bases, and 9 bases lay in between.

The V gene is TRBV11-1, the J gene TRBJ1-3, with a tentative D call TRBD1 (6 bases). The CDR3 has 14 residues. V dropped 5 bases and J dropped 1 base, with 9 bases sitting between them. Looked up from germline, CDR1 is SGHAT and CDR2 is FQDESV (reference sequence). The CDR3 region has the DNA TGTGCCAGCAGCCGCAGGGGATCTGGAAACACCATATATTTT. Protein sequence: CASSRRGSGNTIYF.

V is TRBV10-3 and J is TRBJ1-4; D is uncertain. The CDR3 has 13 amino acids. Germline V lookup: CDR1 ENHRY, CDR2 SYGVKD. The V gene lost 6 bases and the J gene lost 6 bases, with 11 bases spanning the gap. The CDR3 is CAISQRADEKLFF. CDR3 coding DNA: TGTGCCATCAGCCAGCGGGCGGATGAAAAACTGTTTTTT.

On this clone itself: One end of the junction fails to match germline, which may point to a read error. CDR3 protein: CASSFDTQQGIRF. The CDR3 coding sequence is TGTGCCAGCAGCTTTGACACTCAACAGGGAATTCGGTTT. The J gene is TRBJ1-3, the V gene TRBV5-6, with D possibly matching TRBD1 (6 bases). Germline V CDR1 and CDR2: SGHDT, YYEEEE. This CDR3 has 13 amino acids.

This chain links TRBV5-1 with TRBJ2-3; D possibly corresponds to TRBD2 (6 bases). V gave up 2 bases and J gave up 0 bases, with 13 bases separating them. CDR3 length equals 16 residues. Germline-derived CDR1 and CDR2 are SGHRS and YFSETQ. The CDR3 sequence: CASSLGRGTSTDTQYF. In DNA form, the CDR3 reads TGCGCCAGCAGCTTAGGGCGGGGCACTAGCACAGATACGCAGTATTTT.

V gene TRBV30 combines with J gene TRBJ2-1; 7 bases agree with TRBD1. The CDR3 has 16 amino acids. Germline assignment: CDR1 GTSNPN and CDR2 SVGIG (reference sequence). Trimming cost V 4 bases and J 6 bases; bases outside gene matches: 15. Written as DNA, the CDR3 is TGTGCCTGGACACGACAGGGCAGGGGGAATTTCAATGAGCAGTTCTTC. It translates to CAWTRQGRGNFNEQFF.

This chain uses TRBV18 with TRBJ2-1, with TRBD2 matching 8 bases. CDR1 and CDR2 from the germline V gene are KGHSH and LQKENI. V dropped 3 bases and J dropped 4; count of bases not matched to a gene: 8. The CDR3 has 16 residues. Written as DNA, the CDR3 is TGTGCCAGCTCACCTCAAGCGGGAGTATCGTACAATGAGCAGTTCTTC. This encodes CASSPQAGVSYNEQFF.

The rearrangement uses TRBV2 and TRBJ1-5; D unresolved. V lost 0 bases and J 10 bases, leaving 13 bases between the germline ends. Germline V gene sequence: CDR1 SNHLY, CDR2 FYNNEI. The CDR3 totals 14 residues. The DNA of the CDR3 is TGTGCCAGCAGTGAAGCGCTTACCGTCAATCCCCAGCATTTT. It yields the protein CASSEALTVNPQHF.

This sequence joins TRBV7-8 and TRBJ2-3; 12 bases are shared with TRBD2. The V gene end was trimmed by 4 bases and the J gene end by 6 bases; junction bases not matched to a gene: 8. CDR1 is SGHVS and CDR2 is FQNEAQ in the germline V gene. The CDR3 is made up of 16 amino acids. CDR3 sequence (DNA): TGTGCCAGCAGCTATAGTACTAGCGGGAGGTGGGATACGCAGTATTTT. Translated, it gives CASSYSTSGRWDTQYF.

The CDR3 coding sequence is TGTGCCAGCAGTGAGGACAGGGAAGATCAGCCCCAGCATTTT. Protein: CASSEDREDQPQHF. The chain employs TRBV6-1 and TRBJ1-5, with 8 bases aligning to TRBD1. The V and J ends lost 3 bases and 5 bases, in that order; junction bases with no gene match: 3. The CDR3 extends over 14 amino acids. The germline CDR1 and CDR2 sequences are MNHNS and SASEGT.

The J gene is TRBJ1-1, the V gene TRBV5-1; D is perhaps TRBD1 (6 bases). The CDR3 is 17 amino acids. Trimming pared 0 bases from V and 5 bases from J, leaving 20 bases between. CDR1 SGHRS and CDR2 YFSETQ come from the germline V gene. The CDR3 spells CASSLVSTPRGGTEAFF. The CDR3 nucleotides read TGCGCCAGCAGCTTGGTGTCGACACCCCGAGGGGGAACTGAAGCTTTCTTT.